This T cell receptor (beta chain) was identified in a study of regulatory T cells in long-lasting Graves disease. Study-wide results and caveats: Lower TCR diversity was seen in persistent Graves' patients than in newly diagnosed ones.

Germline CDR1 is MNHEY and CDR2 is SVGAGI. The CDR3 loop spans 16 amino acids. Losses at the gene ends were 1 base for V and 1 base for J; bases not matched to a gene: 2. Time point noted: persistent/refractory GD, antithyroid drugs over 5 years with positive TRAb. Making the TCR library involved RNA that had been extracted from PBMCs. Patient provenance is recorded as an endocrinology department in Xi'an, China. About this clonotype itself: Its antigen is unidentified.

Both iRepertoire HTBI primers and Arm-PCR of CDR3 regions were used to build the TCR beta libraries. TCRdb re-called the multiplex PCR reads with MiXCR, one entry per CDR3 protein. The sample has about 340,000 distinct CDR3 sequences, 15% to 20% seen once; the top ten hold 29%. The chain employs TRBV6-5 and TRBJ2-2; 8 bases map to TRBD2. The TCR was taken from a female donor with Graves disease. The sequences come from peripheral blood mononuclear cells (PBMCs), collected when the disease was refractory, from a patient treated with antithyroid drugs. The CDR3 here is CASSYLTSENTGELFF. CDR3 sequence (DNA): TGTGCCAGCAGTTACTTGACTAGCGAGAACACCGGGGAGCTGTTTTTT.